This paragraph covers one TCR beta chain sequence. Germline V lookup: CDR1 KGHSH, CDR2 LQKENI. The ends were cut back, 5 bases at V and 4 bases at J, with 14 bases in the middle. The CDR3 contains 14 residues. One entry per CDR3 protein, called by TCRdb with MiXCR from the RT-PCR reads. The sample carries about 700,000 distinct CDR3 sequences, approximately 15% recorded once. The TCR comes from a female donor in good health, serving as a healthy control. The sequencing sample was made of memory CD4+ T cells from blood. The chain has TRBV18 and TRBJ1-1, with TRBD1 as a possible D gene (5 bases). CDR3 amino acids: CASSSGRAPTEAFF. Here the CDR3 DNA reads TGTGCCAGCTCATCGGGCAGGGCCCCCACTGAAGCTTTCTTT.